The present entry profiles one T cell receptor beta chain with its context. The data were obtained in a study of CD8+CD57+ T cells in acquired aplastic anemia. Study in general: Yields of DNA that came from sorted CD4+ and CD8+ cells averaged about 2.9 ug.

The ends were cut back, 4 bases at V and 2 bases at J, with 13 bases in the middle. Germline CDR1 reads SGDLS; CDR2 reads YYNGEE. The CDR3 sequence is 14 residues long. For CDR3 and TCR beta VDJ profiling, genomic DNA was the template used. TCRdb called the reads again in MiXCR, with one record for every CDR3 protein. The table shows around 400,000 distinct CDR3 sequences, with around 68% occurring only once. Sequencing was done on a sample of sorted CD4+, CD8+, or CD8+CD57+ T cells (not recorded which) from PBMCs. This TCR was sampled from a human donor in good health, serving as a control. The chain couples TRBV9 to TRBJ2-7, with D possibly being TRBD1 or TRBD2 (5 bases each). CDR3 coding DNA: TGTGCCAGCAGCCCATGGGACGGAACCTACGAGCAGTACTTC. Its translation: CASSPWDGTYEQYF.